The TCR beta chain described here comes from a study of regulatory T cells in long-lasting Graves disease. This clonotype was counted ten times or more. Its specificity is unknown. Study-level points and caveats: Peripheral blood alone, not thyroid tissue, underwent study.

Arm-PCR of CDR3 regions and iRepertoire HTBI primers were the basis on which TCR beta libraries were built. One entry per CDR3 protein, called by TCRdb with MiXCR from the multiplex PCR reads. The sample lists 420,000 or so distinct CDR3 sequences, about a quarter occurring once. Described time point: persistent/refractory GD, antithyroid drugs over 5 years with positive TRAb. Generation of the TCR library employed RNA extracted from PBMCs. Those enrolled as patients came out of an endocrinology department in Xi'an, China. Trimming stripped 4 bases from V and 4 bases from J, with 14 bases between. Germline CDR1 SGHTA, CDR2 FQGNSA. This CDR3 is built from 14 residues.

The sequences come from peripheral blood mononuclear cells (PBMCs), collected when the disease was refractory, from a patient treated with antithyroid drugs. The origin of this receptor is a female donor with Graves disease. The chain combines TRBV7-2 with TRBJ2-7, with D uncertain. In DNA, the CDR3 is TGTGCCAGCAGCTCACTGAGTACCGGATACGAGCAGTACTTC. Translated, it gives CASSSLSTGYEQYF.